This TCR beta chain is from a study of shared clonotypes between healthy human individuals. General study points: Memory subsets generally showed lower estimated richness than naive subsets. Depth of sequencing was expected to influence donor clonotype sharing.

Per the authors' pipeline: ImmunoSEQ sequences covered only the junction and lacked quality scores; filtering therefore differed. The data were produced by immunoSEQ multiplex PCR, yet TCRdb's version contains in-frame clones alone and is incomplete. V, J and clone size are taken as reported in that table, and D and trimming were inferred from the DNA itself. The sample carries over 1.4 million clones, 95% to 97% recorded once. A CD45RA+ naive subset and a CD45RA-negative memory subset were split from CD4+ cells. Notes on this clone: Its target is not known. The sample contains more than one DNA sequence encoding this CDR3.

With V trimmed by 4 bases and J by 6 bases, 6 bases remained unmatched. Germline V gene lookup returns CDR1 SGHRS and CDR2 YFSETQ. The CDR3 extends over 15 amino acids. This chain uses TRBV5-1 with TRBJ2-1, with 11 bases that match TRBD2. This TCR was sampled from a man between 25 and 39 years old in good health. Sequencing input: naive CD4+ T cells sorted from blood. Subset noted: CD45RA+ positively selected. CDR3 protein: CASSPGLAGPNEQFF. The CDR3 nucleotides are TGCGCCAGCAGCCCCGGACTAGCGGGCCCCAATGAGCAGTTCTTC.